What follows are 16 T cell receptor beta chains derived from one specimen sequenced in a study of blood T cell repertoires in COVID-19. Clones were sequenced by immunoSEQ multiplex PCR, and TCRdb holds only the in-frame ones, with some missing. The sample holds about 250,000 clones, about 88% seen once. Sequenced material: PBMCs or T cells enriched from blood (not recorded which). The receptors were sampled from a woman aged 50 to 60 who had recovered from COVID-19.

The V gene is TRBV7-2, the J gene TRBJ1-4; 8 bases map to TRBD1. The trim removed 5 bases at V and 2 bases at J, leaving 4 bases unmatched. This CDR3 has 15 residues. Per the germline V gene, CDR1 is SGHTA and CDR2 is FQGNSA. The CDR3 DNA is TGTGCCAGCAGCCCTGGGGACAGGACTAATGAAAAACTGTTTTTT. This sequence encodes CASSPGDRTNEKLFF.

The chain couples TRBV5-5 to TRBJ2-1; 8 positions agree with TRBD1. This CDR3 comprises 15 residues. Germline trimming cut 4 bases from V and 2 bases from J; bases unmatched to any gene: 5. The germline V gene has CDR1 SGHKS and CDR2 YYEKEE (reference sequence). Written as DNA, the CDR3 is TGTGCCAGCAGCCGGACAGGGTCGGCCTACAATGAGCAGTTCTTC. It yields the protein CASSRTGSAYNEQFF.

The chain recombines TRBV15 with TRBJ1-1; D gene unclear. V was trimmed by 0 bases and J by 0 bases, leaving 8 bases between them. The CDR3 spans 15 residues. Germline lookup yields CDR1 LNHNV and CDR2 YYDKDF (reference sequence). CDR3 residues: CATSREPGLNTEAFF. The CDR3 coding sequence is TGTGCCACCAGCAGAGAACCGGGGTTGAACACTGAAGCTTTCTTT. Combining the CDR3 with reference TRBV15 and TRBJ1-1 gives the whole variable domain DAMVIQNPRYQVTQFGKPVTLSCSQTLNHNVMYWYQQKSSQAPKLLFHYYDKDFNNEADTPDNFQSRRPNTSFCFLDIRSPGLGDTAMYLCATSREPGLNTEAFFGQGTRLTVV.

This chain connects TRBV6-1 to TRBJ1-1; D is perhaps TRBD1 (6 bases). The CDR3 has 15 amino acids. Deletions cut 2 bases from V and 1 base from J, with 11 bases between. CDR1 is MNHNS, CDR2 SASEGT, per germline. CDR3 sequence reads: CASSERTVTNTEAFF. In nucleotides, the CDR3 is TGTGCCAGCAGTGAAAGGACAGTAACGAACACTGAAGCTTTCTTT.

The genes are TRBV10-2 and TRBJ2-7; 8 nucleotides match TRBD1. The V gene's germline CDR1 is WSHSY and CDR2 SAAADI. The CDR3 runs 14 residues. The V and J ends lost 4 bases and 4 bases, in that order; junction bases with no gene match: 6. The CDR3 region has the DNA TGCGCCAGCAGTGCACAGGGGGTTCAGTACGAGCAGTACTTC. It codes for CASSAQGVQYEQYF.

This chain joins TRBV7-9 and TRBJ2-7; D is perhaps TRBD2 (6 bases). V was trimmed by 5 bases and J by 3 bases, leaving 11 bases between them. The CDR3 has 13 residues. From germline, CDR1 is SEHNR and CDR2 FQNEAQ (reference sequence). As DNA, the CDR3 is TGTGCCAGCAGCCCTCCTAGCGACTACGAGCAGTACTTC. It yields the protein CASSPPSDYEQYF.

The J gene is TRBJ2-2, the V gene TRBV7-2; 12 bases line up with TRBD2. The CDR3 runs to 18 residues. The germline V gene has CDR1 SGHTA and CDR2 FQGNSA. Losses at the gene ends were 5 bases for V and 4 bases for J; bases not matched to a gene: 11. The CDR3, as DNA: TGTGCCAGCAGCGGACGACTAGCGGGAGATTATTTCACCGGGGAGCTGTTTTTT. This sequence encodes CASSGRLAGDYFTGELFF.

The rearrangement uses TRBV5-1 and TRBJ2-3, with D unclear. The CDR3 runs 12 residues. The germline V gene encodes CDR1 SGHRS and CDR2 YFSETQ. Trimming shortened V by 2 bases and J by 2 bases, and 3 bases separated the two germline ends. CDR3 sequence (DNA): TGCGCCAGCAGCTTCAACACAGATACGCAGTATTTT. Translated, it gives CASSFNTDTQYF.

V gene TRBV4-2 combines with J gene TRBJ2-1; D is possibly TRBD2 (6 bases). The V gene's germline CDR1 is LGHNA and CDR2 YNFKEQ. V was shortened by 1 base and J by 9 bases, with 13 bases between the two germline ends. The length of the CDR3 is 14 residues. The DNA of the CDR3 is TGTGCCAGCAGCCAAGGTGGGCTAGCGTCTGAGCAGTTCTTC. This sequence encodes CASSQGGLASEQFF.

CDR3 protein: CASSIGGQLFTEAFF. The CDR3 nucleotides are TGTGCCAGTAGTATCGGGGGACAGCTATTCACTGAAGCTTTCTTT. This chain links TRBV19 with TRBJ1-1, with TRBD1 matching over 7 bases. The CDR3 is 15 amino acids. The V segment lost 3 bases and the J segment 4 bases; nucleotides outside the gene matches: 8. The germline gives CDR1 LNHDA, CDR2 SQIVND (reference sequence).

This chain links TRBV5-4 with TRBJ2-1; a possible D gene is TRBD2 (6 bases). The germline V and J ends were trimmed by 2 bases and 0 bases, with 9 bases remaining between them. Germline V CDR1 and CDR2: SGHNT, YYREEE (reference sequence). The CDR3 covers 15 residues. The DNA for the CDR3 is TGTGCCAGCAGCTTTTGGCGGGACTCCTACAATGAGCAGTTCTTC. This codes for CASSFWRDSYNEQFF.

The gene calls are TRBV4-2 and TRBJ2-7, with 8 bases lining up with TRBD2. CDR3 size: 13 residues. V lost 4 bases and J lost 4; bases outside the gene matches: 3. From germline, CDR1 is LGHNA and CDR2 YNFKEQ. As DNA, the CDR3 is TGTGCCAGCAGCCGGGGACTAGTTTACGAGCAGTACTTC. Translating it yields CASSRGLVYEQYF.

The chain employs TRBV10-3 and TRBJ2-1, with a tentative D call TRBD1 (5 bases). The V end lost 0 bases, the J end lost 3 bases, and 9 bases lay between the germline ends. Germline assignment: CDR1 ENHRY and CDR2 SYGVKD. The CDR3 is made up of 15 amino acids. CDR3 DNA sequence: TGTGCCATCAGTGAGTCGGGGCTAGTCTACAATGAGCAGTTCTTC. Translated: CAISESGLVYNEQFF.

The rearrangement links TRBV5-6 to TRBJ1-5; maybe TRBD1 (5 bases). Germline lookup yields CDR1 SGHDT and CDR2 YYEEEE. This CDR3 is 15 amino acids long. V lost 1 base and J lost 2, with 10 bases in between. The CDR3: CASSLTGRGNQPQHF. CDR3 nucleotide sequence: TGTGCCAGCAGCTTGACAGGCCGTGGCAATCAGCCCCAGCATTTT.

The rearrangement uses TRBV9 and TRBJ1-2, with 7 bases lining up with TRBD1. The CDR3 runs 14 residues. CDR1 SGDLS and CDR2 YYNGEE come from the germline V gene. With 4 bases clipped from V and 8 bases from J, the junction kept 11 bases outside the gene matches. CDR3 bases: TGTGCCAGCAGCACCCTCGGACAGGTTGGGGGCTACACCTTC. Protein: CASSTLGQVGGYTF.

This clone was seen a few times. The rearrangement joins TRBV24-1 to TRBJ2-3, with TRBD2 identical over 12 bases. In germline, CDR1 is KGHDR, CDR2 SFDVKD. The CDR3 extends over 20 amino acids. With V trimmed by 0 bases and J by 1 base, 10 bases remained unmatched. Written as DNA, the CDR3 is TGTGCCACCAGTGATTTGCGGCTAGCGGGAGGGCCTCGGGGCACAGATACGCAGTATTTT. Amino acid sequence: CATSDLRLAGGPRGTDTQYF.